A selection of T cell receptor beta chains follows, all from one sample in a study of T-cell reconstitution after alpha-beta-depleted transplantation in children. TCRdb re-derived calls from the PCR reads in MiXCR, one entry per CDR3 protein. The sample shows 150,000 to 200,000 distinct CDR3 sequences, approximately 12% of them seen only once. The sequencing here drew on PBMCs, taken before TCRalphabeta/CD19-depleted stem cell transplant. These TCRs come from a boy aged 2 to 10 with acute myeloid leukemia, due to receive a stem cell transplant. Both conserved end residues are part of each CDR3. The order of the fields is CDR3 DNA, CDR3 protein, clone size, J gene, D gene, V gene. A D gene is named only where the DNA matches it firmly. For some rows the clone size is stated as once, few or many, or as a class when expanded; others skip it.

CDR3 DNA: TGCGCCAACAGCCCCTCGGGCCAGCCCAACCAGCCCCAGCATTTT; CDR3 protein: CANSPSGQPNQPQHF; clone size: -; J gene: TRBJ1-5; D gene: -; V gene: TRBV5-1
CDR3 DNA: TGTGCCAGCAGCTTAGAGGGGGGGCCCTCCTACGAGCAGTACTTC; CDR3 protein: CASSLEGGPSYEQYF; clone size: many; J gene: TRBJ2-7; D gene: -; V gene: TRBV7-9
CDR3 DNA: TGTGCCAGCAAGATACTAGCGTCTGAAGCCTACGAGCAGTACTTC; CDR3 protein: CASKILASEAYEQYF; clone size: many; J gene: TRBJ2-7; D gene: TRBD2; V gene: TRBV27
CDR3 DNA: TGCGCCAGCAGCCAACCCACCGGGACAGGGGATTCCGATGGCTACACCTTC; CDR3 protein: CASSQPTGTGDSDGYTF; clone size: many; J gene: TRBJ1-2; D gene: TRBD1; V gene: TRBV4-1
CDR3 DNA: TGTGCCAGCAGCCCCGTTGGACCTAGCAGAGAGACCCAGTACTTC; CDR3 protein: CASSPVGPSRETQYF; clone size: many; J gene: TRBJ2-5; D gene: -; V gene: TRBV7-7
CDR3 DNA: TGTGCCAGCAGCTTGATTCGTACCAGGGACGGATATGGCTACACCTTC; CDR3 protein: CASSLIRTRDGYGYTF; clone size: many; J gene: TRBJ1-2; D gene: -; V gene: TRBV5-6
CDR3 DNA: TGTGCCTGGAGTGTAGTAGCGGGATACGAGCAGTACTTC; CDR3 protein: CAWSVVAGYEQYF; clone size: -; J gene: TRBJ2-7; D gene: TRBD2; V gene: TRBV30
CDR3 DNA: TGTGCCAGCAGCAAAGAAGAGACTAGCGGGAGGGCCCTCGGAGATACGCAGTATTTT; CDR3 protein: CASSKEETSGRALGDTQYF; clone size: many; J gene: TRBJ2-3; D gene: -; V gene: TRBV21-1
CDR3 DNA: TGTGCCAGCAGCTTCACAGGGGACCACGAGCAGTACTTC; CDR3 protein: CASSFTGDHEQYF; clone size: -; J gene: TRBJ2-7; D gene: TRBD1; V gene: TRBV11-2
CDR3 DNA: TGTGCCAGTAGAGCCGGGACATCCCTGGGCAAAAACATTCAGTACTTC; CDR3 protein: CASRAGTSLGKNIQYF; clone size: few; J gene: TRBJ2-4; D gene: -; V gene: TRBV19
CDR3 DNA: TGTGCTAGCAGCTTTTCCTCCGGGACTAGCGGTATTTGGGACACAGATACGCAGTATTTT; CDR3 protein: CASSFSSGTSGIWDTDTQYF; clone size: many; J gene: TRBJ2-3; D gene: TRBD2; V gene: TRBV7-7
CDR3 DNA: TGTGCCAGCAGCGCCAGCTCCTACAATGAGCAGTTCTTC; CDR3 protein: CASSASSYNEQFF; clone size: many; J gene: TRBJ2-1; D gene: -; V gene: TRBV12-3/TRBV12-4
CDR3 DNA: TGCAGTGCTAGAGGACAGGGTTACTATGGCTACACCTTC; CDR3 protein: CSARGQGYYGYTF; clone size: many; J gene: TRBJ1-2; D gene: TRBD1; V gene: TRBV20-1
CDR3 DNA: TGTGCCAGCAGCCGGGCCGCGAACACCGGGGAGCTGTTTTTT; CDR3 protein: CASSRAANTGELFF; clone size: few; J gene: TRBJ2-2; D gene: -; V gene: TRBV7-2
CDR3 DNA: TGTGCCAGCTCACCACCATTCAGGGCCAACGAGCAGTACTTC; CDR3 protein: CASSPPFRANEQYF; clone size: -; J gene: TRBJ2-7; D gene: -; V gene: TRBV18
CDR3 DNA: TGTGCCAGCAGCTTGCAGGGTTGGACTAGCAACAATGAGCAGTTCTTC; CDR3 protein: CASSLQGWTSNNEQFF; clone size: many; J gene: TRBJ2-1; D gene: TRBD2; V gene: TRBV5-5
CDR3 DNA: TGTGCCAGCAGCCAAGCCCCAGGGGGATCATACGAGCAGTACTTC; CDR3 protein: CASSQAPGGSYEQYF; clone size: many; J gene: TRBJ2-7; D gene: TRBD1; V gene: TRBV4-2
CDR3 DNA: TGTGCCAGCGGCGACACGTATGGCTACACCTTC; CDR3 protein: CASGDTYGYTF; clone size: few; J gene: TRBJ1-2; D gene: -; V gene: TRBV7-9
CDR3 DNA: TGTGCCAGCAGAGGGAGCGGGAGGGCCTACAATGAGCAGTTCTTC; CDR3 protein: CASRGSGRAYNEQFF; clone size: many; J gene: TRBJ2-1; D gene: TRBD2; V gene: TRBV11-2
CDR3 DNA: TGTGCCAGCAGCAATCTTTGTCGAGCTGTCGACCTGAACACTGAAGCTTTCTTT; CDR3 protein: CASSNLCRAVDLNTEAFF; clone size: many; J gene: TRBJ1-1; D gene: -; V gene: TRBV21-1
CDR3 DNA: TGTGCCAGCAGCCTTGTGACTCGAACCTACGAGCAGTACTTC; CDR3 protein: CASSLVTRTYEQYF; clone size: many; J gene: TRBJ2-7; D gene: -; V gene: TRBV5-5
CDR3 DNA: TGTGCTAGTGGAACTAGCGGCTCCGACATTCAGTACTTC; CDR3 protein: CASGTSGSDIQYF; clone size: few; J gene: TRBJ2-4; D gene: TRBD2; V gene: TRBV12-5
CDR3 DNA: TGTGCCACCAGCAGGCACGAAGGGGGCCCCACTGAAGCTTTCTTT; CDR3 protein: CATSRHEGGPTEAFF; clone size: many; J gene: TRBJ1-1; D gene: TRBD1; V gene: TRBV15
CDR3 DNA: TGCGCCAGCAGCTTGGCGGGACAGGACTACAATGAGCAGTTCTTC; CDR3 protein: CASSLAGQDYNEQFF; clone size: many; J gene: TRBJ2-1; D gene: TRBD1; V gene: TRBV5-1
CDR3 DNA: TGTGCCATCGGGGACTCTGGGGCCAACGTCCTGACTTTC; CDR3 protein: CAIGDSGANVLTF; clone size: many; J gene: TRBJ2-6; D gene: -; V gene: TRBV10-3
CDR3 DNA: TGTGCCACCAGGCTAGCGGATTCTACCACAGATACGCAGTATTTT; CDR3 protein: CATRLADSTTDTQYF; clone size: -; J gene: TRBJ2-3; D gene: TRBD2; V gene: TRBV6-1
CDR3 DNA: TGTGCCAGCAGCCGCGACGGAGGGTGGGATGCTGAAGCTTTCTTT; CDR3 protein: CASSRDGGWDAEAFF; clone size: many; J gene: TRBJ1-1; D gene: -; V gene: TRBV12-3/TRBV12-4
CDR3 DNA: TGCGCCAGCAGCCAAGGGCAGGACTATGGCTACACCTTC; CDR3 protein: CASSQGQDYGYTF; clone size: -; J gene: TRBJ1-2; D gene: -; V gene: TRBV4-1
CDR3 DNA: TGTGCCAGCAGCGAGCCGGTTTGGGCTAATGAAAAACTGTTTTTT; CDR3 protein: CASSEPVWANEKLFF; clone size: once; J gene: TRBJ1-4; D gene: -; V gene: TRBV2
CDR3 DNA: TGTGCCAGCAGCTCGGACGAGGTTTTT; CDR3 protein: CASSSDEVF; clone size: many; J gene: TRBJ1-1; D gene: -; V gene: TRBV7-9
CDR3 DNA: TGTGCCAGCAGTCCCCGGACAGTTTCGAACACCGGGGAGCTGTTTTTT; CDR3 protein: CASSPRTVSNTGELFF; clone size: many; J gene: TRBJ2-2; D gene: -; V gene: TRBV27
CDR3 DNA: TGCGCCAGCAGCCCCCGGGGGCCCGGGAGCAAAAACATTCAGTACTTC; CDR3 protein: CASSPRGPGSKNIQYF; clone size: many; J gene: TRBJ2-4; D gene: -; V gene: TRBV5-1
CDR3 DNA: TGCAGCGTTGAGGGGGGACACTACAATGAGCAGTTCTTC; CDR3 protein: CSVEGGHYNEQFF; clone size: many; J gene: TRBJ2-1; D gene: -; V gene: TRBV29-1
CDR3 DNA: TGCAGTGCGCAATACACAGTGAACACTGAAGCTTTCTTT; CDR3 protein: CSAQYTVNTEAFF; clone size: many; J gene: TRBJ1-1; D gene: -; V gene: TRBV20-1
CDR3 DNA: TGTGCTTGGGGACAGGGGAATCAGCCCCAGCATTTT; CDR3 protein: CAWGQGNQPQHF; clone size: many; J gene: TRBJ1-5; D gene: TRBD1; V gene: TRBV7-8
CDR3 DNA: TGCGCCAGCAGCTTGGTCACCGACCCTCGCACCTTC; CDR3 protein: CASSLVTDPRTF; clone size: many; J gene: TRBJ1-2; D gene: -; V gene: TRBV5-1
CDR3 DNA: TGTGCCAGCAGTTACTCGGGGACAGGGACGGTAGGCTACACCTTC; CDR3 protein: CASSYSGTGTVGYTF; clone size: -; J gene: TRBJ1-2; D gene: TRBD1; V gene: TRBV6-5
CDR3 DNA: TGTGCCAGCACGGGACAGGGGTTAAACACCGGGGAGCTGTTTTTT; CDR3 protein: CASTGQGLNTGELFF; clone size: many; J gene: TRBJ2-2; D gene: TRBD1; V gene: TRBV27
CDR3 DNA: TGTGCCAGCAGCTGGGGACTAGCGGGAGGGACGGATACCCAGTACTTC; CDR3 protein: CASSWGLAGGTDTQYF; clone size: few; J gene: TRBJ2-5; D gene: TRBD2; V gene: TRBV7-9
CDR3 DNA: TGTGCCAGCAGCTTGGGACAGGGGGCGACTGGCTACACCTTC; CDR3 protein: CASSLGQGATGYTF; clone size: many; J gene: TRBJ1-2; D gene: TRBD1; V gene: TRBV7-9
CDR3 DNA: TGCGCCAGCAGCCCCGGGACTAGCGCGACGAGCTCCTACAATGAGCAGTTCTTC; CDR3 protein: CASSPGTSATSSYNEQFF; clone size: many; J gene: TRBJ2-1; D gene: TRBD2; V gene: TRBV5-1
CDR3 DNA: TGTGCCACCAGCAGAGATCGGGGAGGGACAGGTAATCAGCCCCAGCATTTT; CDR3 protein: CATSRDRGGTGNQPQHF; clone size: many; J gene: TRBJ1-5; D gene: TRBD1; V gene: TRBV15
CDR3 DNA: TGTGCCAGCAGTCTGAACGCCATGGCAGCGGGAGTCGATGAGCAGTTCTTC; CDR3 protein: CASSLNAMAAGVDEQFF; clone size: many; J gene: TRBJ2-1; D gene: TRBD2; V gene: TRBV28
CDR3 DNA: TGCGCCAGCAGCTTGGCGGGGTACGGCACTGAAGCTTTCTTT; CDR3 protein: CASSLAGYGTEAFF; clone size: many; J gene: TRBJ1-1; D gene: -; V gene: TRBV5-1
CDR3 DNA: TGCAGTGCTAGAGGGGGGGGGGCGCAAGAGACCCAGTACTTC; CDR3 protein: CSARGGGAQETQYF; clone size: few; J gene: TRBJ2-5; D gene: -; V gene: TRBV20-1
CDR3 DNA: TGTGCCAGCAGCATAGGGACAACCCCGAACACCGGGGAGCTGTTTTTT; CDR3 protein: CASSIGTTPNTGELFF; clone size: -; J gene: TRBJ2-2; D gene: -; V gene: TRBV7-6
CDR3 DNA: TGTGCCAGCAGTTACTGGGGGACAGGGAACACTGAAGCTTTCTTT; CDR3 protein: CASSYWGTGNTEAFF; clone size: many; J gene: TRBJ1-1; D gene: TRBD1; V gene: TRBV6-5
CDR3 DNA: TGCAGTGCTGCTCCCTACGAGCAGTACTTC; CDR3 protein: CSAAPYEQYF; clone size: many; J gene: TRBJ2-7; D gene: -; V gene: TRBV20-1
CDR3 DNA: TGTGCCAGCAGTTCACAGGGGAGGGGCTCTGGGGCCAACGTCCTGACTTTC; CDR3 protein: CASSSQGRGSGANVLTF; clone size: many; J gene: TRBJ2-6; D gene: -; V gene: TRBV6-5
CDR3 DNA: TGTGCCAGCAGAAGACTCTTAAAAAACCACACTGAAGCTTTCTTT; CDR3 protein: CASRRLLKNHTEAFF; clone size: -; J gene: TRBJ1-1; D gene: -; V gene: TRBV5-4
CDR3 DNA: TGTGCCAGCAGCGTAGGACTAGCGGGAGGCCTGCGGGCAGATACGCAGTATTTT; CDR3 protein: CASSVGLAGGLRADTQYF; clone size: many; J gene: TRBJ2-3; D gene: TRBD2; V gene: TRBV9
CDR3 DNA: TGCAGTGCTAGAGAACTTACAGGGGACTCCTACGAGCAGTACTTC; CDR3 protein: CSARELTGDSYEQYF; clone size: many; J gene: TRBJ2-7; D gene: TRBD1; V gene: TRBV20-1
CDR3 DNA: TGCAGTGCACGGGACAGGGTGGGTTTTAACTATGGCTACACCTTC; CDR3 protein: CSARDRVGFNYGYTF; clone size: many; J gene: TRBJ1-2; D gene: TRBD1; V gene: TRBV20-1